Listed here are 26 T cell receptor beta chains from one sample, sequenced in a study of identical twins. TCRdb reprocessed the 5' RACE reads with MiXCR, giving one entry per CDR3 protein. Of 200,000 to 250,000 distinct CDR3 sequences listed, under 10% are singletons. A further study also used this sample, focusing on yellow fever vaccine responses in identical twins.

The source material was memory (CD45RO+) T cells sorted from blood. The receptor set was obtained from a woman under 30 in good health.

This clonotype was picked up many times. This chain uses TRBV5-5 with TRBJ2-5; D is undetermined. The ends were cut back, 4 bases at V and 0 bases at J, with 13 bases in the middle. The germline V gene encodes CDR1 SGHKS and CDR2 YYEKEE (reference sequence). This CDR3 is 15 amino acids long. CDR3 in amino acids: CASSRLKSYQETQYF. The CDR3 DNA is TGTGCCAGCAGCCGCCTCAAGAGTTACCAAGAGACCCAGTACTTC.

V is TRBV27 and J is TRBJ2-7; D may be TRBD1 (6 bases). V was trimmed by 4 bases and J by 2 bases, leaving 12 bases between them. Germline V gene lookup returns CDR1 MNHEY and CDR2 SMNVEV (reference sequence). CDR3 size: 14 residues. CDR3 nucleotides: TGTGCCAGCAGTTCAACAGGACAGACCTACGAGCAGTACTTC. It specifies CASSSTGQTYEQYF.

This clonotype showed up many times. CDR3 residues: CASSFRTGGLGSNQPQHF. In DNA, the CDR3 is TGTGCCAGCAGTTTTAGGACAGGGGGTCTTGGCAGCAATCAGCCCCAGCATTTT. The V and J genes are TRBV28 and TRBJ1-5, with TRBD1 matching 10 bases. The CDR3 covers 18 residues. Trimming cost V 3 bases and J 1 base; bases outside gene matches: 9. Germline loops: CDR1 MDHEN, CDR2 SYDVKM.

This clonotype came up many times. The chain has TRBV24-1 and TRBJ2-3; perhaps TRBD1 as D (6 bases). Germline CDR1 KGHDR, CDR2 SFDVKD. CDR3 length: 18 residues. V was cut by 4 bases and J by 1 base, with 20 bases left in between. This CDR3 is CATSDRYYSEGGTDTQYF. In DNA, the CDR3 is TGTGCCACCAGTGACCGATATTACAGCGAGGGGGGCACAGATACGCAGTATTTT.

This clonotype was detected many times. In DNA form, the CDR3 reads TGTGCCAGCAGACACGCCCCCGGGACAGGGGGCGTCGAGCAGTACTTC. It translates to CASRHAPGTGGVEQYF. The rearrangement joins TRBV6-2 or TRBV6-3 to TRBJ2-7, with TRBD1 matching over 12 bases. After removal of 6 bases from V and 6 bases from J, the junction contained 12 bases not matched to a gene. Germline V CDR1 and CDR2: MNHEY, SVGEGT. The CDR3 runs 16 residues.

This clonotype was recorded many times. The gene calls are TRBV12-3 or TRBV12-4 and TRBJ2-7; D is uncertain. With 2 bases removed from V and 0 bases from J, the gap between germline ends came to 2 bases. This CDR3 contains 12 residues. CDR3 sequence reads: CASSLYSYEQYF. The DNA for the CDR3 is TGTGCCAGCAGTTTATACTCCTACGAGCAGTACTTC.

This clonotype has at least ten counts. The chain has TRBV10-3 and TRBJ1-3; 9 nucleotides line up with TRBD1. Germline V gene data show CDR1 as ENHRY and CDR2 as SYGVKD. V gave up 10 bases and J gave up 0 bases; unmatched junction bases: 7. CDR3 length: 15 amino acids. CDR3 nucleotides: TGTGCCACAACCGGGACAGGGAACTCTGGAAACACCATATATTTT. Amino acid sequence: CATTGTGNSGNTIYF.

This clonotype was recorded many times. The genes are TRBV9 and TRBJ2-1; D is unresolved. Trimming pared 3 bases from V and 1 base from J, leaving 11 bases between. Germline V gene sequence: CDR1 SGDLS, CDR2 YYNGEE. The CDR3 is 15 residues long. The CDR3 sequence is CASSAAAVSYNEQFF. For the CDR3, the DNA is TGTGCCAGCAGCGCGGCGGCGGTTTCCTACAATGAGCAGTTCTTC. Together with reference TRBV9 and TRBJ2-1, the CDR3 gives the full variable domain: DSGVTQTPKHLITATGQRVTLRCSPRSGDLSVYWYQQSLDQGLQFLIQYYNGEERAKGNILERFSAQQFPDLHSELNLSSLELGDSALYFCASSAAAVSYNEQFFGPGTRLTVL.

This clonotype was seen a handful of times. CDR3 sequence: CASSYIPGETQYF. CDR3 in DNA: TGCGCCAGCAGCTACATCCCTGGGGAGACCCAGTACTTC. The chain employs TRBV5-1 and TRBJ2-5; D is ambiguous. Per germline, CDR1 SGHRS and CDR2 YFSETQ. V dropped 3 bases and J dropped 5 bases, with 11 bases sitting between them. The CDR3 extends over 13 amino acids.

The rearrangement joins TRBV5-1 to TRBJ2-5, with a tentative D call TRBD1 (6 bases). CDR1 SGHRS and CDR2 YFSETQ come from the germline V gene. The CDR3 is made up of 16 amino acids. Trimming cost V 4 bases and J 5 bases, with 21 bases left between them. CDR3 nucleotide sequence: TGCGCCAGCAGCATACCAGCGGACAGACCCTCGGAGACCCAGTACTTC. Its translation is CASSIPADRPSETQYF.

The chain links TRBV7-3 to TRBJ2-7; D might be TRBD1 (6 bases). The CDR3 loop spans 10 amino acids. Germline CDR1 is SGHTA and CDR2 is FQGTGA. CDR3: CPSHRDEQYF. CDR3 coding DNA: TGTCCGTCCCACAGGGACGAGCAGTACTTC.

This clonotype has more than one count but fewer than ten. The genes are TRBV20-1 and TRBJ2-1; D unclear. Germline-derived CDR1 and CDR2 are DFQATT and SNEGSKA (reference sequence). V was clipped by 3 bases and J by 10 bases, with 13 bases between them. The CDR3 is 12 residues long. The CDR3: CSASLGLWEQFF. DNA for the CDR3: TGCAGTGCTAGTCTCGGCCTCTGGGAGCAGTTCTTC.

The V gene is TRBV7-2, the J gene TRBJ1-1, with TRBD1 as a possible D gene (6 bases). Trimming removed 4 bases from V and 4 bases from J, with 16 bases in between. CDR3 length equals 15 residues. Looked up from germline, CDR1 is SGHTA and CDR2 is FQGNSA. CDR3 bases: TGTGCCAGCAGCTACCAGACAGGATCGGGCACTGAAGCTTTCTTT. Translation: CASSYQTGSGTEAFF.

This clonotype was counted many times. The V gene is TRBV7-3, the J gene TRBJ1-6; no clear D. Germline CDR1 is SGHTA and CDR2 is FQGTGA. This CDR3 is 13 amino acids long. V was cut by 0 bases and J by 8 bases, with 5 bases left in between. CDR3 protein: CASSLTGDSPLHF. CDR3 in DNA: TGTGCCAGCAGCTTAACCGGGGATTCACCCCTCCACTTT.

This rearrangement joins TRBV6-6 to TRBJ2-3; D not certain. The CDR3 contains 12 residues. Germline V gene data show CDR1 as MNHNY and CDR2 as SVGAGI (reference sequence). The V end was cut by 6 bases, the J end by 3 bases, with 7 bases between. DNA of the CDR3: TGTGCCAGCAGGCAACAGACAGATACGCAGTATTTT. Translating it yields CASRQQTDTQYF.

The sample holds many counts of this clonotype. The junction departs from germline at one end; a sequencing error may be responsible. The chain has TRBV7-2 and TRBJ2-7, with TRBD2 identical over 12 bases. The germline V gene encodes CDR1 SGHTA and CDR2 FQGNSA. The CDR3 is 13 amino acids. CDR3 sequence reads: CASSLASSGRAFF. The DNA for the CDR3 is TGTGCCAGCAGCTTAGCCTCTAGCGGGAGGGCTTTCTTC.

This clonotype came up a few times. The rearrangement uses TRBV20-1 and TRBJ2-5, with 7 bases fitting TRBD1. Trimming at V came to 5 bases and at J to 5 bases, leaving 8 bases not matched to a gene. The germline V gene has CDR1 DFQATT and CDR2 SNEGSKA (reference sequence). CDR3 length equals 13 residues. CDR3 sequence: CSAPGTELETQYF. The CDR3 DNA follows: TGCAGTGCTCCCGGGACAGAACTGGAGACCCAGTACTTC.

Regarding this clonotype: At one end, the junction sequence differs from germline, possibly due to a read error. This sequence joins TRBV5-1 and TRBJ2-1, with 11 bases aligning to TRBD2. CDR3 length: 15 amino acids. Germline V CDR1 and CDR2: SGHRS, YFSETQ. DNA for the CDR3: TGCACCAGCAGCAGGATAGCGGGGGGGAACAATGAGCAGTTCTTC. It translates to CTSSRIAGGNNEQFF.

The CDR3 nucleotides are TGCAGTGCTAGAGATCGGGGTAGCGGGAGGGCCTATGAGCAGTTCTTC. Translating it yields CSARDRGSGRAYEQFF. J is TRBJ2-1 and V is TRBV20-1; TRBD2 agrees at 11 bases. Looked up from germline, CDR1 is DFQATT and CDR2 is SNEGSKA (reference sequence). The ends lost 0 bases at V and 8 bases at J; junction bases unmatched: 9. The CDR3 is made up of 16 amino acids.

This clonotype has ten or more counts. The chain uses TRBV12-3 or TRBV12-4 and TRBJ2-5; D may be TRBD1 (5 bases). The CDR3 length is 13 residues. Trimming left V 2 bases short and J 4 bases short, with 8 bases between. The CDR3 spells CASSLQGSETQYF. For the CDR3, the DNA is TGTGCCAGCAGTTTACAGGGTTCAGAGACCCAGTACTTC.

In its sample, this clonotype was seen many times. The chain recombines TRBV5-1 with TRBJ2-2; 7 positions agree with TRBD1. Germline V gene lookup returns CDR1 SGHRS and CDR2 YFSETQ. The CDR3 runs 16 residues. Unmatched junction bases numbered 7, after V lost 4 bases and J lost 1 base. CDR3 DNA: TGCGCCAGCAGCACTGGGGACAGACAGAACACCGGGGAGCTGTTTTTT. Protein product: CASSTGDRQNTGELFF.

There are many counts of this clonotype. The rearrangement uses TRBV20-1 and TRBJ2-1; TRBD1 is a possible D gene (5 bases). The CDR3 is 14 amino acids. Germline values: CDR1 DFQATT, CDR2 SNEGSKA (reference sequence). V lost 0 bases and J lost 7, with 13 bases in between. The CDR3 region is CSARDLAGLNEQFF. The CDR3 DNA is TGCAGTGCTAGAGATCTCGCAGGGTTGAATGAGCAGTTCTTC.

The chain recombines TRBV7-3 with TRBJ2-5; 10 bases line up with TRBD2. The germline gives CDR1 SGHTA, CDR2 FQGTGA. The ends lost 5 bases at V and 5 bases at J; junction bases unmatched: 14. This CDR3 contains 17 residues. The chain's CDR3 is CASSHPGLAGARETQYF. CDR3 nucleotides: TGTGCCAGCAGCCACCCCGGGCTAGCGGGGGCACGGGAGACCCAGTACTTC.

This chain uses TRBV10-3 with TRBJ2-3; 9 bases line up with TRBD2. This CDR3 is 14 amino acids long. V gave up 7 bases and J gave up 3 bases; unmatched junction bases: 5. Germline V gives CDR1 ENHRY, CDR2 SYGVKD. In DNA, the CDR3 is TGTGCCATCAAGCGGGAGGCGAGAACAGATACGCAGTATTTT. Its protein is CAIKREARTDTQYF.

The rearrangement links TRBV7-2 to TRBJ2-1; perhaps TRBD1 as D (6 bases). The germline V and J ends were trimmed by 6 bases and 3 bases, with 9 bases remaining between them. Germline assignment: CDR1 SGHTA and CDR2 FQGNSA. The CDR3 loop spans 13 amino acids. The CDR3 DNA reads TGTGCCAGCAGTCGGACAGTCTACAATGAGCAGTTCTTC. Translation: CASSRTVYNEQFF. The whole variable domain, filled in from reference TRBV7-2 and TRBJ2-1, reads GAGVSQSPSNKVTEKGKDVELRCDPISGHTALYWYRQSLGQGLEFLIYFQGNSAPDKSGLPSDRFSAERTGGSVSTLTIQRTQQEDSAVYLCASSRTVYNEQFFGPGTRLTVL.

The DNA of the CDR3 is TGTGCCAGCAGCTTCCATGTCGAGACAGGTCCAAGTGCGGATACGCAGTATTTT. Translating gives CASSFHVETGPSADTQYF. The V gene is TRBV5-5, the J gene TRBJ2-3; D may be TRBD1 (6 bases). V was pared by 2 bases and J by 6 bases, with 25 bases between. This CDR3 has 18 amino acids. Germline V gene data show CDR1 as SGHKS and CDR2 as YYEKEE (reference sequence).